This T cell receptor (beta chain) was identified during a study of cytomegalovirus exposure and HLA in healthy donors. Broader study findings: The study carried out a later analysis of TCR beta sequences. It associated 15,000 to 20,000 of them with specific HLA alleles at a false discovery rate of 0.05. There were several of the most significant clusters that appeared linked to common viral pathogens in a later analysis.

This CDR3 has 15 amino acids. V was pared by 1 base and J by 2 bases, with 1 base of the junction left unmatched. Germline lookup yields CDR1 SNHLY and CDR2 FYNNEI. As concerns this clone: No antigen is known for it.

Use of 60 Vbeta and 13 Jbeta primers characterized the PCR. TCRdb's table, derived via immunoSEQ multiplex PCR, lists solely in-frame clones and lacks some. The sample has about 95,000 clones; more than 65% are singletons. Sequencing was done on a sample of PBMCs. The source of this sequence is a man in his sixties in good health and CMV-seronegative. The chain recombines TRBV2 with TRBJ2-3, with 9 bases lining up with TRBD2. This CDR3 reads CASSEVAGDTDTQYF. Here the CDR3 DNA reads TGTGCCAGCAGTGAAGTAGCGGGGGACACAGATACGCAGTATTTT.